One sample yielded the 30 T cell receptor beta chains listed below, sequenced in a study of OX40 agonist ivuxolimab in advanced cancers. Libraries were prepared by immunoSEQ multiplex PCR; TCRdb keeps only in-frame clonotypes and omits some of them. The repertoire holds fewer than 80,000 clones, with about 90% as singletons. Sequencing was performed on CD4+ or CD8+ T cells sorted from blood, taken in a trial of the OX40 agonist ivuxolimab. The origin of the receptors is an adult with an advanced solid tumor such as melanoma, head and neck, liver or kidney cancer.

The V call is TRBV19, the J call TRBJ1-2; perhaps TRBD1 as D (5 bases). CDR1 is LNHDA and CDR2 is SQIVND in the germline V gene (reference sequence). V lost 8 bases and J 4 bases, leaving 14 bases between the germline ends. There are 13 residues in the CDR3. The CDR3 DNA is TGTGCCAGTGCCTCAGGGTTGGGCTATGGCTACACCTTC. This gives the protein CASASGLGYGYTF.

The chain joins TRBV19 to TRBJ2-1, with 9 bases lining up with TRBD2. CDR1 and CDR2 from the germline V gene are LNHDA and SQIVND (reference sequence). This CDR3 contains 15 residues. V lost 7 bases and J lost 5; bases outside the gene matches: 9. The CDR3 region has the DNA TGTGCCAGTACCCCTAGACTAGCGGTCAACAATGAGCAGTTCTTC. Translating it yields CASTPRLAVNNEQFF.

The gene calls are TRBV5-1 and TRBJ2-7; TRBD1 aligns across 9 bases. The germline V gene encodes CDR1 SGHRS and CDR2 YFSETQ. This CDR3 comprises 15 residues. Trimming cost V 0 bases and J 1 base; bases outside gene matches: 2. Here the CDR3 DNA reads TGCGCCAGCAGCTTGGGGACAGGGGCTTCCTACGAGCAGTACTTC. Protein: CASSLGTGASYEQYF.

The chain links TRBV11-2 to TRBJ1-3; D call uncertain. CDR1 and CDR2 (germline): SGHAT, FQNNGV. This CDR3 region has 14 residues. The ends were cut back, 5 bases at V and 3 bases at J, with 11 bases in the middle. For the CDR3, the DNA is TGTGCCAGCAGCAATCTTCCCCATGGAAACACCATATATTTT. It codes for CASSNLPHGNTIYF.

CDR3 bases: TGTGCCAGCAGTGAAGAAACGGTAGCCAAAAACATTCAGTACTTC. This encodes CASSEETVAKNIQYF. This chain joins TRBV2 and TRBJ2-4; the D is unclear. This CDR3 contains 15 residues. V lost 1 base, J lost 0 bases, and 7 bases lay in between. Per germline, CDR1 SNHLY and CDR2 FYNNEI.

The chain uses TRBV28 and TRBJ1-3; unclear D gene. Trimming took 4 bases from V and 3 from J, leaving 10 bases between them. The CDR3 totals 14 residues. Germline assignment: CDR1 MDHEN and CDR2 SYDVKM. CDR3 DNA sequence: TGTGCCAGCAGTTCTTACGACGGTGGAAACACCATATATTTT. Amino acids: CASSSYDGGNTIYF.

V usage is TRBV19 and J usage is TRBJ2-2; D might be TRBD1 or TRBD2, each matching 5 bases. V gave up 4 bases and J gave up 1 base, with 7 bases separating them. The length of the CDR3 is 14 residues. CDR1 is LNHDA, CDR2 SQIVND, per germline (reference sequence). CDR3 nucleotides: TGTGCCAGTAGTACAGGGAGGAACACCGGGGAGCTGTTTTTT. It is translated as CASSTGRNTGELFF.

This chain connects TRBV5-4 to TRBJ2-2, with D possibly TRBD1 on 6 matching bases. V shed 0 bases and J shed 2 bases, with 8 bases lying between them. Per germline, CDR1 SGHNT and CDR2 YYREEE (reference sequence). This CDR3 comprises 15 residues. CDR3 DNA: TGTGCCAGCAGCTTGGTGGGGACAAACACCGGGGAGCTGTTTTTT. Translated: CASSLVGTNTGELFF.

The rearrangement uses TRBV5-1 and TRBJ2-1; TRBD1 or TRBD2 may be the D gene (5 bases each). This CDR3 spans 16 amino acids. CDR1 is SGHRS and CDR2 is YFSETQ in the germline V gene. Trimming shortened V by 0 bases and J by 4 bases, and 14 bases separated the two germline ends. CDR3 amino acids: CASSLEGPTHYNEQFF. DNA of the CDR3: TGCGCCAGCAGCTTGGAGGGACCGACTCATTACAATGAGCAGTTCTTC.

The chain has TRBV11-3 and TRBJ2-5; 13 positions match TRBD2. The CDR3 extends over 17 amino acids. Germline values: CDR1 SGHNT, CDR2 YENEEA. V gave up 4 bases and J gave up 5 bases; unmatched junction bases: 10. In nucleotides, the CDR3 is TGTGCCAGCAGCTCCGGGACTAGCGGGACCATGCGTGAGACCCAGTACTTC. Protein sequence: CASSSGTSGTMRETQYF.

The chain recombines TRBV7-9 with TRBJ2-1; perhaps TRBD1 as D (7 bases). CDR1 and CDR2 (germline): SEHNR, FQNEAQ (reference sequence). With 6 bases removed from V and 9 bases from J, the gap between germline ends came to 18 bases. The CDR3 totals 14 residues. The CDR3 region is CASRRRGPDTEQFF. DNA of the CDR3: TGTGCCAGCAGGCGGAGGGGGCCCGACACTGAGCAGTTCTTC. The whole variable domain, remainder taken from reference TRBV7-9 and TRBJ2-1, is DTGVSQNPRHKITKRGQNVTFRCDPISEHNRLYWYRQTLGQGPEFLTYFQNEAQLEKSRLLSDRFSAERPKGSFSTLEIQRTEQGDSAMYLCASRRRGPDTEQFFGPGTRLTVL.

In its sample, this clone was seen a few times. The CDR3 sequence: CASSLEGRAAGVEKLFF. CDR3 bases: TGCGCCAGCAGCTTGGAGGGGCGGGCGGCTGGAGTTGAAAAACTGTTTTTT. V usage is TRBV5-1 and J usage is TRBJ1-4; D might be TRBD1 (5 bases). Between the trimmed V and J ends, which lost 0 bases and 7 bases, there was a span of 19 bases. The CDR3 is 17 residues long. From germline, CDR1 is SGHRS and CDR2 YFSETQ.

The chain employs TRBV7-9 and TRBJ2-7, with D perhaps given as TRBD1 or TRBD2 (6 bases each). The CDR3 loop spans 13 amino acids. V was clipped by 5 bases and J by 8 bases, with 16 bases between them. Germline CDR1 SEHNR, CDR2 FQNEAQ (reference sequence). The CDR3 is CASSQTGGRQQYF. The CDR3 DNA reads TGTGCCAGCAGCCAGACTGGGGGGCGGCAGCAGTACTTC.

With regard to this clone: Other DNA sequences in the sample encode the same CDR3. The chain employs TRBV7-6 and TRBJ2-1, with 10 bases lining up with TRBD2. Germline CDR1 SGHVS, CDR2 FNYEAQ. J gave up 4 bases and V 3 bases, and 3 bases lay outside the gene matches. The CDR3 totals 15 residues. CDR3 bases: TGTGCCAGCAGCTTGGTTAGCGGGAGGTACAATGAGCAGTTCTTC. Translated, it gives CASSLVSGRYNEQFF.

In this sample, this clone turned up a few times. The genes are TRBV21-1 and TRBJ2-1; TRBD2 is the table's D call and was not checked against the DNA. TRBV21-1 is flagged as a pseudogene. The CDR3 has 19 amino acids. This CDR3 is CASSPPGLAGSGPYNEQFF. As DNA, the CDR3 is TGTGCCAGCAGCCCTCCGGGACTAGCGGGATCCGGGCCCTACAATGAGCAGTTCTTC.

The chain carries TRBV23-1 and TRBJ2-1; possible D gene TRBD1, 6 bases. TRBV23-1 is an ORF for which the function is uncertain. The CDR3 is made up of 18 amino acids. The ends were cut back, 8 bases at V and 0 bases at J, with 23 bases in the middle. The CDR3 DNA follows: TGCGCCAGCTCAGTCCCACTTCCCGGGACAATCTCCTACAATGAGCAGTTCTTC. Its translation is CASSVPLPGTISYNEQFF.

The genes are TRBV5-1 and TRBJ2-2; 9 positions agree with TRBD1. Looked up from germline, CDR1 is SGHRS and CDR2 is YFSETQ. The CDR3 covers 15 residues. V was clipped by 5 bases and J by 7 bases; unmatched bases: 9. The CDR3 loop reads CASRLGQGLVGELFF. The CDR3 DNA reads as TGCGCCAGCAGACTTGGACAGGGGCTGGTCGGGGAGCTGTTTTTT.

The chain joins TRBV6-1 to TRBJ1-3; D uncertain. V lost 4 bases and J lost 0, with 16 bases in between. CDR3 length: 17 amino acids. The V gene's germline CDR1 is MNHNS and CDR2 SASEGT. The chain's CDR3 is CASSAKSPGSSGNTIYF. The CDR3 bases are TGTGCCAGCAGTGCGAAGTCCCCTGGAAGCTCTGGAAACACCATATATTTT.

The chain links TRBV2 to TRBJ1-5; D is uncertain. The CDR3 totals 11 residues. V was trimmed by 8 bases and J by 5 bases, leaving 7 bases between them. Germline assignment: CDR1 SNHLY and CDR2 FYNNEI. This CDR3 is CASGFYQPQHF. CDR3 DNA sequence: TGTGCCAGCGGTTTCTATCAGCCCCAGCATTTT.

The rearrangement uses TRBV29-1 and TRBJ2-3, with TRBD2 as a possible D gene (6 bases). V was clipped by 7 bases and J by 2 bases, with 19 bases between them. In germline, CDR1 is SQVTM, CDR2 ANQGSEA. The CDR3 runs 15 residues. CDR3 in amino acids: CSARDLNTVTDTQYF. CDR3 in DNA: TGCAGCGCCCGGGACTTAAATACGGTCACAGATACGCAGTATTTT.

This clone was detected once. The rearrangement uses TRBV5-1 and TRBJ1-1; D is undetermined. Germline CDR1 reads SGHRS; CDR2 reads YFSETQ. The CDR3 length is 15 residues. V was shortened by 4 bases and J by 4 bases, with 17 bases between the two germline ends. The CDR3 bases are TGCGCCAGCAGCCCGGAGGAATATCGCCTCACTGAAGCTTTCTTT. This translates into CASSPEEYRLTEAFF.

V usage is TRBV7-9 and J usage is TRBJ1-4; a weak D match, TRBD1 (5 bases). The CDR3 length is 13 residues. The V end lost 6 bases, the J end lost 14 bases, and 19 bases lay between the germline ends. Looked up from germline, CDR1 is SEHNR and CDR2 is FQNEAQ (reference sequence). This chain's CDR3 is CASSIAESGRLFF. The CDR3 nucleotides are TGTGCCAGCAGTATCGCAGAGTCGGGGCGGCTGTTTTTT.

This chain uses TRBV19 with TRBJ2-7, with TRBD2 matching 9 bases. With V trimmed by 7 bases and J by 7 bases, 5 bases remained unmatched. CDR1 is LNHDA, CDR2 SQIVND, per germline (reference sequence). The CDR3 has 12 residues. This chain's CDR3 is CASKGLAKEQYF. CDR3 sequence (DNA): TGTGCCAGTAAGGGACTAGCTAAAGAGCAGTACTTC.

The chain couples TRBV6-5 to TRBJ2-7; 10 positions agree with TRBD1. The CDR3 covers 15 residues. CDR1 MNHEY and CDR2 SVGAGI come from the germline V gene. The junction had 4 bases not matched to a gene; V was cut back by 2 bases and J by 3 bases. The CDR3 DNA reads as TGTGCCAGCAGTTACGGGACAGGGGACCTCTACGAGCAGTACTTC. This sequence encodes CASSYGTGDLYEQYF.

The chain joins TRBV28 to TRBJ2-2; D gene ambiguous. With 7 bases removed from V and 0 bases from J, the gap between germline ends came to 12 bases. Germline assignment: CDR1 MDHEN and CDR2 SYDVKM. CDR3 length equals 15 residues. The CDR3 DNA follows: TGTGCCAGCACTCCTGATGGAGCGAACACCGGGGAGCTGTTTTTT. Encoded protein: CASTPDGANTGELFF.

The chain couples TRBV7-2 to TRBJ1-3, with D unclear. This CDR3 contains 13 residues. Trimming cost V 1 base and J 4 bases, with 5 bases left between them. Per germline, CDR1 SGHTA and CDR2 FQGNSA. The CDR3 reads CASSLDDGNTIYF. The DNA of the CDR3 is TGTGCCAGCAGCTTAGACGACGGAAACACCATATATTTT.

The rearrangement links TRBV30 to TRBJ1-3, with D maybe TRBD1 (5 bases). V was clipped by 1 base and J by 0 bases, with 13 bases between them. The CDR3 runs to 16 residues. Germline CDR1 reads GTSNPN; CDR2 reads SVGIG (reference sequence). This CDR3 reads CAWSGGHSTSGNTIYF. CDR3 sequence (DNA): TGTGCCTGGAGTGGGGGCCATAGCACCTCTGGAAACACCATATATTTT.

This chain uses TRBV28 with TRBJ1-5; D is perhaps TRBD1 (5 bases). The CDR3 length is 15 residues. Germline V gene data show CDR1 as MDHEN and CDR2 as SYDVKM. V lost 7 bases and J lost 7, with 20 bases in between. CDR3 residues: CASTPSGGAGQPQHF. In DNA form, the CDR3 reads TGTGCCAGCACCCCATCTGGTGGGGCAGGGCAGCCCCAGCATTTT.

CDR3 nucleotides: TGTGCCAGCACCCAGACAGGGCGAGAGACCCAGTACTTC. Residues: CASTQTGRETQYF. The V and J genes are TRBV6-5 and TRBJ2-5, with 7 bases lining up with TRBD1. With 7 bases clipped from V and 4 bases from J, the junction kept 6 bases outside the gene matches. The CDR3 runs 13 residues. CDR1 and CDR2 from the germline V gene are MNHEY and SVGAGI.

V gene TRBV9 combines with J gene TRBJ2-3, with 9 bases matching TRBD2. This CDR3 is 16 amino acids long. The germline gives CDR1 SGDLS, CDR2 YYNGEE. J gave up 5 bases and V 0 bases, and 7 bases lay outside the gene matches. CDR3 coding DNA: TGTGCCAGCAGCGTAGCGGTAGCGGGGGAGGGAGATACGCAGTATTTT. Protein sequence: CASSVAVAGEGDTQYF.